This T cell receptor beta chain was identified during a study of preoperative IRX-2 immunotherapy in early breast cancer (dated by TCRdb to the late 2010s). Reading the label with the study, this specimen's treatment or condition is: preoperative locoregional IRX-2 cytokine immunotherapy. The samples were obtained from a phase Ib study that tested preoperative, locoregional IRX-2 cytokine immunotherapy designed to prime immune responses. Before surgery, IRX-2 was given to the donors, who were patients with early-stage breast cancer. The method behind the library was the immunoSEQ multiplex PCR assay. In TCRdb, the immuneACCESS table is reduced to in-frame sequences with V and J assigned. These tables do not hold every clone; where another copy was compared, an unresolved V gene accounts for under half, and the others remain unexplained. Recorded for this sample are around 25,000 clones; 95% of them occurred a single time. 16% of the sample rests with the top ten.

Concerning this clone itself: Its antigen remains unidentified. Base qualities are not provided; no much larger clone lies one nucleotide away.

The clonotype comes from a human donor with breast cancer. The sample was tumor tissue, taken after IRX-2 immunotherapy.

The CDR3 corresponds to CASSPQETGNTIYF. The nucleotide sequence reads as follows: TGTGCCAGCTCACCACAGGAGACTGGAAACACCATATATTTT. The chain is assembled from TRBV18 and TRBJ1-3, with no reliable assignment of the D segment. The germline V gene specifies KGHSH as CDR1 and LQKENI as CDR2. V and J are truncated by 1 base and 2 bases respectively, leaving an intervening sequence of 6 bases. The CDR3 sequence holds 14 residues, the cysteine and phenylalanine included. Only the CDR3 portion is preserved as DNA: 42 bases, with reading frame beginning at the first base.